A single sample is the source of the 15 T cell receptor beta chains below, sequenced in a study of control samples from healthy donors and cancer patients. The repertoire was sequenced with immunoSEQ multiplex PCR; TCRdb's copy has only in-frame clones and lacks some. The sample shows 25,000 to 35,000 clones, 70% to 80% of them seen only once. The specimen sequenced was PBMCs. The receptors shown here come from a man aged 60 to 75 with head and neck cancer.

The CDR3 DNA is TGTGCCAGCAGTCCCCAGGGACAGGGAGGTCGAGGCTACACCTTC. Its protein product is CASSPQGQGGRGYTF. V gene TRBV27 combines with J gene TRBJ1-2; 9 bases line up with TRBD1. CDR1 and CDR2 (germline): MNHEY, SMNVEV (reference sequence). Unmatched junction bases numbered 12, after V lost 5 bases and J lost 8 bases. The CDR3 extends over 15 amino acids.

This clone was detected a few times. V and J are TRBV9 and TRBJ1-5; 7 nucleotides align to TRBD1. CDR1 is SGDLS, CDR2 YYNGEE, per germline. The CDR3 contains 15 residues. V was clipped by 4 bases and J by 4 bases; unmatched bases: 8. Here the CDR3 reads CASSRQGGTNQPQHF. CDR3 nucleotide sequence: TGTGCCAGCAGCCGACAGGGCGGAACTAATCAGCCCCAGCATTTT.

The CDR3 DNA is TGTGCCAGCAGACGACAGGGTCCAGTCTACGAGCAGTACTTC. Amino acid sequence: CASRRQGPVYEQYF. J is TRBJ2-7 and V is TRBV28, with 7 bases that match TRBD1. Trimming at V came to 6 bases and at J to 3 bases, leaving 8 bases not matched to a gene. The CDR3 contains 14 residues. Germline V gene lookup returns CDR1 MDHEN and CDR2 SYDVKM.

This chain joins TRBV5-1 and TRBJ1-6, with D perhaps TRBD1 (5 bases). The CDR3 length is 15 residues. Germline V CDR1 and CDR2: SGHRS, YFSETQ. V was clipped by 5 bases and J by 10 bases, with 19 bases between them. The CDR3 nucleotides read TGCGCCAGCAGAGCACGGATGGGGGGGGAGTCACCCCTCCACTTT. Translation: CASRARMGGESPLHF.

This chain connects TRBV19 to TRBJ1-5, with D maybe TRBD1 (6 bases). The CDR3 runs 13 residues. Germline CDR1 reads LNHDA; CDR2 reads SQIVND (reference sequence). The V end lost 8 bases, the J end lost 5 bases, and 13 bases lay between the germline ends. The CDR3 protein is CASLLRGDQPQHF. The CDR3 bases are TGTGCCAGTCTGCTTAGGGGGGATCAGCCCCAGCATTTT.

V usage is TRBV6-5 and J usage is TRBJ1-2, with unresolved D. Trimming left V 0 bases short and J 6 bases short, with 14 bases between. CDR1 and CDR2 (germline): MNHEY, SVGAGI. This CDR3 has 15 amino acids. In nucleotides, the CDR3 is TGTGCCAGCAGTTACTCCCTCGTCAAAACAAATGGCTACACCTTC. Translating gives CASSYSLVKTNGYTF.

CDR3 amino acids: CASSEETSGYNEQFF. As DNA, the CDR3 is TGCGCCAGCAGTGAGGAGACTAGCGGGTACAATGAGCAGTTCTTC. V usage is TRBV10-2 and J usage is TRBJ2-1, with 10 positions matching TRBD2. CDR1 and CDR2 from the germline V gene are WSHSY and SAAADI. J lost 4 bases, V lost 2 bases, and 2 bases had no gene match. This CDR3 is built from 15 residues.

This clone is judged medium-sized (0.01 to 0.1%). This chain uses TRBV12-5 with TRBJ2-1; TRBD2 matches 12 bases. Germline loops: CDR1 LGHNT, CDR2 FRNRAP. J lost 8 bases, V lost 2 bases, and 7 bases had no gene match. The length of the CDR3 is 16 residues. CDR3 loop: CASGLHTSGRFDEQFF. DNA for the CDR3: TGTGCTAGTGGTTTGCATACTAGCGGGAGGTTCGATGAGCAGTTCTTC.

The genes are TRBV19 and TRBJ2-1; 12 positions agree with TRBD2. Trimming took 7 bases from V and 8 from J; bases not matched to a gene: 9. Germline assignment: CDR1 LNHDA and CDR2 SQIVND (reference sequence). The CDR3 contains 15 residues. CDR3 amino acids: CASNYGLAGTDEQFF. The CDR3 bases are TGTGCCAGTAATTACGGACTAGCGGGAACTGATGAGCAGTTCTTC.

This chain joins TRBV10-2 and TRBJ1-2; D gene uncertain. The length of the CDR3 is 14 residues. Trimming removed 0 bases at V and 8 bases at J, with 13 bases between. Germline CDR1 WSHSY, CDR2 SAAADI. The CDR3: CASSESKPRKGYTF. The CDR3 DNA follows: TGCGCCAGCAGTGAGTCGAAGCCACGGAAGGGCTACACCTTC.

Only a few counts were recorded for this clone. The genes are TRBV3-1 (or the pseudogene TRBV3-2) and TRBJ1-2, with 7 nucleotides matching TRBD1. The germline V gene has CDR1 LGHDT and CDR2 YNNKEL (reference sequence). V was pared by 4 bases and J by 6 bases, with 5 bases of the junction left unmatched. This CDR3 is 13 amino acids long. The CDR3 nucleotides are TGTGCCAGCAGCCTAAAACAGGGGAATGGCTACACCTTC. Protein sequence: CASSLKQGNGYTF.

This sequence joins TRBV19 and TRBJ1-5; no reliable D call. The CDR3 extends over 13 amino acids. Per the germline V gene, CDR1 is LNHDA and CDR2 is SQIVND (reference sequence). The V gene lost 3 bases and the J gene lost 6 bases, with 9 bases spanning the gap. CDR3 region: CASSIRGPQPQHF. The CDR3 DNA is TGTGCCAGTAGTATCCGGGGTCCTCAGCCCCAGCATTTT.

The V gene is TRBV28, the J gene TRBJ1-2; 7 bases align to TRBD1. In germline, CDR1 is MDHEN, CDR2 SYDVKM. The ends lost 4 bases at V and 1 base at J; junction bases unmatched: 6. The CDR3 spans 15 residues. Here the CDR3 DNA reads TGTGCCAGCAGTTCCCGGGGACAGTATAACTATGGCTACACCTTC. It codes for CASSSRGQYNYGYTF.

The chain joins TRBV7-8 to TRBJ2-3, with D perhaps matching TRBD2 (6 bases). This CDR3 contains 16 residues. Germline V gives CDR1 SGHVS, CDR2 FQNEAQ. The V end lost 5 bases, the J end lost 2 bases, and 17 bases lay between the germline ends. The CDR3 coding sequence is TGTGCCAGCAGCCCTCGGGGGTTCGAAGACACAGATACGCAGTATTTT. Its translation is CASSPRGFEDTDTQYF.

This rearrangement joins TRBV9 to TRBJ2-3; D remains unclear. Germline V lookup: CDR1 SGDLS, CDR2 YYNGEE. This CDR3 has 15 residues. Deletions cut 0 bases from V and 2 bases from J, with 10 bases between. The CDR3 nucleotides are TGTGCCAGCAGCGTAGCCGGTGGAACCACAGATACGCAGTATTTT. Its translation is CASSVAGGTTDTQYF.